This is a list of T cell receptor beta chains from one sample in a study of cytomegalovirus exposure and HLA in healthy donors. TCRdb's copy holds only in-frame clones and misses some; the assay was immunoSEQ multiplex PCR. In the table there are about 84,000 clones, approximately 91% of which are singletons. The specimen sequenced was PBMCs. Receptor source: a man under 40 in good health and CMV-seronegative. The CDR3 runs from the conserved cysteine through the conserved F or W. Each record gives: V gene, D gene, J gene, clone size, CDR3 protein, CDR3 DNA. The D gene is left open where the match is weak. Size values are once, few and many counts, or a class for expanded clones, and some rows have none.

>TRBV11-2|.|TRBJ2-5|.
CASSLTGEETQYF
TGTGCCAGCAGCTTAACGGGGGAAGAGACCCAGTACTTC
>TRBV6-1|.|TRBJ2-5|.
CASSSYQLYQETQYF
TGTGCCAGCAGTTCGTACCAGTTGTACCAAGAGACCCAGTACTTC
>TRBV7-8|TRBD1|TRBJ1-3|.
CASSLNSGTGSSGNTIYF
TGTGCCAGCAGCTTAAACTCCGGGACAGGAAGCTCTGGAAACACCATATATTTT
>TRBV5-6|.|TRBJ2-3|.
CASSWGGSTDTQYF
TGTGCCAGCAGCTGGGGAGGCTCCACAGATACGCAGTATTTT
>TRBV10-3|.|TRBJ2-2|.
CAISRQRDTGELFF
TGTGCCATCAGCAGACAGAGAGACACCGGGGAGCTGTTTTTT
>TRBV11-3|.|TRBJ2-7|.
CASSLDIGEQYF
TGTGCCAGCAGCTTAGATATCGGCGAGCAGTACTTC
>TRBV7-2|.|TRBJ2-1|.
CASSLYRLRSYNEQFF
TGTGCCAGCAGCCTTTACAGATTAAGGTCCTACAATGAGCAGTTCTTC
>TRBV14|TRBD1|TRBJ2-2|.
CASGRQGAGTGELFF
TGTGCCAGCGGACGTCAGGGGGCCGGAACCGGGGAGCTGTTTTTT
>TRBV6-6|.|TRBJ1-5|.
CASSYPGDPGQPQHF
TGTGCCAGCAGTTACCCAGGGGACCCGGGGCAGCCCCAGCATTTT
>TRBV27|TRBD1|TRBJ2-7|.
CASSLHPGTGKYEQYF
TGTGCCAGCAGTCTCCATCCCGGGACAGGGAAATACGAGCAGTACTTC
>TRBV6-5|.|TRBJ2-7|.
CASTAASFEQYF
TGTGCCAGCACCGCCGCGTCCTTCGAGCAGTACTTC
>TRBV7-9|.|TRBJ2-7|.
CASTTGGTSYEQYF
TGTGCCAGCACGACAGGAGGAACGTCCTACGAGCAGTACTTC
>TRBV29-1|.|TRBJ1-2|.
CSVGGRTHYGYTF
TGCAGCGTGGGGGGACGCACTCACTATGGCTACACCTTC
>TRBV28|TRBD1|TRBJ2-1|once
CASSLDRGSLQFF
TGTGCCAGCAGTTTAGACAGGGGTTCACTGCAGTTCTTC
>TRBV29-1|.|TRBJ2-7|.
CSVGYGGQSYEQYF
TGCAGCGTTGGGTATGGAGGACAGTCCTACGAGCAGTACTTC
>TRBV7-6|.|TRBJ2-7|once
CASSLGTGGDSYEQYF
TGTGCCAGCAGCTTAGGGACCGGGGGTGACTCCTACGAGCAGTACTTC
>TRBV2|TRBD1|TRBJ1-2|few
CASSIGQGAGYTF
TGTGCCAGCAGTATCGGACAGGGCGCGGGCTACACCTTC
>TRBV7-9|.|TRBJ2-3|.
CASSPLSSTDTQYF
TGTGCCAGCAGCCCCCTGTCTAGCACAGATACGCAGTATTTT
>TRBV7-9|.|TRBJ1-4|.
CASRRGKGDEKLFF
TGTGCCAGCAGGCGAGGGAAGGGAGATGAAAAACTGTTTTTT
>TRBV27|.|TRBJ2-1|.
CASSTTGSVAQFF
TGTGCCAGCAGTACCACAGGTTCGGTTGCGCAGTTCTTC
>TRBV19|.|TRBJ2-7|.
CASLSARVPGEQYF
TGTGCCAGCTTAAGCGCCAGGGTCCCAGGGGAGCAGTACTTC
>TRBV19|TRBD1|TRBJ2-7|.
CASSTPGQGSYEQYF
TGTGCCAGTAGTACTCCGGGACAGGGCTCCTACGAGCAGTACTTC
>TRBV6-5|.|TRBJ1-1|.
CASSYSRGTEAFF
TGTGCCAGCAGTTACTCGAGGGGGACTGAAGCTTTCTTT
>TRBV7-3|.|TRBJ2-3|once
CASRGPGTDTQYF
TGTGCCAGCCGAGGCCCGGGGACAGATACGCAGTATTTT
>TRBV28|.|TRBJ1-4|.
CASSVAFTTNEKLFF
TGTGCCAGCAGTGTGGCCTTTACAACTAATGAAAAACTGTTTTTT
>TRBV7-9|TRBD1|TRBJ1-6|.
CASSPTGTENSPLHF
TGTGCCAGCAGCCCCACCGGGACAGAAAATTCACCCCTCCACTTT
>TRBV4-1|.|TRBJ2-1|.
CASSQEGWSEQFF
TGCGCCAGCAGCCAAGAAGGTTGGAGTGAGCAGTTCTTC
>TRBV7-6|TRBD1|TRBJ1-5|few
CASSLGTGRDNQPQHF
TGTGCCAGCAGCTTAGGGACAGGGAGGGACAATCAGCCCCAGCATTTT
>TRBV6-6|.|TRBJ2-4|.
CASSYREGETKNIQYF
TGTGCCAGCAGTTACAGGGAGGGGGAAACCAAAAACATTCAGTACTTC
>TRBV27|.|TRBJ2-3|.
CASSFSKSDTQYF
TGTGCCAGCAGTTTTAGTAAATCAGATACGCAGTATTTT
>TRBV4-1|.|TRBJ1-6|.
CASSQGSDEGSPLHF
TGCGCCAGCAGCCAAGGCTCCGACGAGGGTTCACCCCTCCACTTT
>TRBV9|TRBD2|TRBJ2-7|.
CASSVEAGGLYEQYF
TGTGCCAGCAGCGTAGAGGCGGGAGGCCTCTACGAGCAGTACTTC
>TRBV7-9|.|TRBJ2-5|.
CASSLGNSNYQETQYF
TGTGCCAGCAGCTTAGGGAACAGCAACTACCAAGAGACCCAGTACTTC
>TRBV10-3|.|TRBJ1-1|.
CAIKRRDKNTEAFF
TGTGCCATCAAACGACGGGACAAGAACACTGAAGCTTTCTTT
>TRBV7-2|TRBD1|TRBJ1-1|.
CASSSSPGTGSVTEAFF
TGTGCCAGCAGCTCCAGTCCCGGGACAGGGTCGGTTACTGAAGCTTTCTTT
>TRBV28|.|TRBJ1-5|once
CASSLWGVGQPQHF
TGTGCCAGCAGTTTATGGGGAGTCGGCCAGCCCCAGCATTTT
>TRBV11-1|TRBD1|TRBJ1-2|.
CASSLEPQGGYGYTF
TGTGCCAGCAGCTTAGAGCCCCAGGGGGGCTATGGCTACACCTTC
>TRBV2|TRBD1|TRBJ2-5|.
CASSWDSQETQYF
TGTGCCAGCAGTTGGGACAGCCAAGAGACCCAGTACTTC
>TRBV4-1|TRBD1|TRBJ2-7|.
CASSHAAGGVLGDEQYF
TGCGCCAGCAGCCACGCTGCAGGGGGCGTGTTGGGGGACGAGCAGTACTTC
>TRBV14|.|TRBJ1-6|.
CASSRMGSSYNSPLHF
TGTGCCAGCAGCCGGATGGGGAGCTCCTATAATTCACCCCTCCACTTT
>TRBV5-1|.|TRBJ1-1|.
CASSLANSRNTEAFF
TGCGCCAGCAGCTTGGCCAACAGTAGGAACACTGAAGCTTTCTTT
>TRBV6-6|.|TRBJ2-7|.
CASSYSNQGGHYEQYF
TGTGCCAGCAGTTACTCGAATCAGGGTGGGCATTACGAGCAGTACTTC
>TRBV9|TRBD1|TRBJ2-7|.
CASSEGQGTSYEQYF
TGTGCCAGCAGCGAGGGACAGGGGACTTCCTACGAGCAGTACTTC
>TRBV6-5|TRBD2|TRBJ2-1|.
CASSYIAGSYNEQFF
TGTGCCAGCAGTTATATAGCGGGCTCCTACAATGAGCAGTTCTTC
>TRBV2|TRBD2|TRBJ2-3|.
CASTLSGGPPSTDTQYF
TGTGCCAGCACTCTTAGCGGGGGTCCCCCAAGCACAGATACGCAGTATTTT
>TRBV4-2|.|TRBJ2-3|.
CASSRIGSSGGTDTQYF
TGTGCCAGCAGCCGGATAGGGAGCTCCGGGGGCACAGATACGCAGTATTTT